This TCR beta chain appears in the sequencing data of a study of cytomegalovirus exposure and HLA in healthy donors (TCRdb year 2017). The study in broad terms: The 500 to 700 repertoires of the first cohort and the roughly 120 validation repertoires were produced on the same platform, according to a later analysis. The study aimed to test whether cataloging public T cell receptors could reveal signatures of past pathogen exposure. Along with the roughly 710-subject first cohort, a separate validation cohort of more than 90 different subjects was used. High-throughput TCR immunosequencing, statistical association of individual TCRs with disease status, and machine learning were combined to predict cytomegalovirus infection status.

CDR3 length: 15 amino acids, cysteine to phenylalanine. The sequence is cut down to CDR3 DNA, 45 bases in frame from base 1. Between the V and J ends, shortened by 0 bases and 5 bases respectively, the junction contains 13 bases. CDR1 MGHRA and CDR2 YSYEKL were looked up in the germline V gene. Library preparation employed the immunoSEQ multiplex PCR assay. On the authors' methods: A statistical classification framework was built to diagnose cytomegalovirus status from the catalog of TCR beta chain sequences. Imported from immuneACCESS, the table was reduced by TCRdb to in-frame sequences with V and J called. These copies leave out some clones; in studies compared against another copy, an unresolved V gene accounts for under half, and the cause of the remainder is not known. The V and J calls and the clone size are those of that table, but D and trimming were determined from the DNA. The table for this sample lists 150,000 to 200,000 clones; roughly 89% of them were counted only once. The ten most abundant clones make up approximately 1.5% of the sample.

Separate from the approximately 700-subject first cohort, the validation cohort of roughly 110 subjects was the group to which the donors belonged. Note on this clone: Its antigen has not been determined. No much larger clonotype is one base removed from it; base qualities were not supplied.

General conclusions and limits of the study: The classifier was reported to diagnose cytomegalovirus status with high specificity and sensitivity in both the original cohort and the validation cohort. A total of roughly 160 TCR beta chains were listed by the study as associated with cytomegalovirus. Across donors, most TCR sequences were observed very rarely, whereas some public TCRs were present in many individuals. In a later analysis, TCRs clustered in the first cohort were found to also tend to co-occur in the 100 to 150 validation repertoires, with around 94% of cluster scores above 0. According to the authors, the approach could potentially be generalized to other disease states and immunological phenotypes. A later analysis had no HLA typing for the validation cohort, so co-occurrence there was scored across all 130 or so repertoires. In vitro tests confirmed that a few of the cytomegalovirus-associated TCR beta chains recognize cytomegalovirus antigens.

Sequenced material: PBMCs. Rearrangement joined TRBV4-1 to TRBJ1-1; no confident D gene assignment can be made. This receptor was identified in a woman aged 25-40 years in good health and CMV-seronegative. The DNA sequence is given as TGCGCCAGCAGCCAAGATATTATGGGGAGTACTGAAGCTTTCTTT. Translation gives CASSQDIMGSTEAFF.